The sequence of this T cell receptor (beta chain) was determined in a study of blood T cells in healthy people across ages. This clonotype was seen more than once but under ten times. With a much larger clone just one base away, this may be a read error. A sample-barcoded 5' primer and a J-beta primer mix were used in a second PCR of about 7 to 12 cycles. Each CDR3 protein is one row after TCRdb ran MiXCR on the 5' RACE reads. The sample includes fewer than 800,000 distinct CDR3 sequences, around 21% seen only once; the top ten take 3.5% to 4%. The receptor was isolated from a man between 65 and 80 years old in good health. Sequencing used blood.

The CDR3 spells CACRWDRAHNEQFF. CDR3 nucleotides: TGTGCCTGCAGATGGGACAGGGCCCACAATGAGCAGTTCTTC. V usage is TRBV7-9 and J usage is TRBJ2-7; TRBD1 matches 9 bases. The J call may not be correct, given that the DNA end is closer to TRBJ2-1. Germline loops: CDR1 SEHNR, CDR2 FQNEAQ (reference sequence). The CDR3 has 14 amino acids.